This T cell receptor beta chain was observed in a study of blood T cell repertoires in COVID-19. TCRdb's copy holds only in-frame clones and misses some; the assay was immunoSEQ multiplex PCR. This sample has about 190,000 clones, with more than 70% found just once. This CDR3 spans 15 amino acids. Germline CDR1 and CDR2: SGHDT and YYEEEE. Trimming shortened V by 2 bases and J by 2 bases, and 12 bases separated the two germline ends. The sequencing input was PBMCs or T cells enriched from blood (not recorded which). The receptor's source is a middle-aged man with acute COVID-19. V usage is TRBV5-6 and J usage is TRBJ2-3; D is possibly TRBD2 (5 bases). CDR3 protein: CASSFRRWDTDTQYF. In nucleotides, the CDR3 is TGTGCCAGCAGCTTTCGGAGGTGGGACACAGATACGCAGTATTTT.